Below, 13 T cell receptor beta chains from the same sample are listed, as sequenced in a study of glioma-infiltrating T cells after dendritic cell vaccination. TCRdb keeps only in-frame clones here, not all; method: immunoSEQ multiplex PCR. Of roughly 83,000 clones in the sample, over 75% were seen once. The sequencing here drew on blood, taken before dendritic cell vaccination. Receptors were obtained from a human donor with glioblastoma.

This clone showed up just a few times. The chain is built from TRBV5-1 and TRBJ2-5; D possibly corresponds to TRBD2 (6 bases). V was clipped by 4 bases and J by 2 bases, with 15 bases between them. This CDR3 contains 15 residues. CDR1 and CDR2 from the germline V gene are SGHRS and YFSETQ. The CDR3 DNA sequence: TGCGCCAGCAGCCCTCTTAAGGCGGGGCAAGAGACCCAGTACTTC. It is translated as CASSPLKAGQETQYF.

V and J are TRBV9 and TRBJ2-7, with D possibly matching TRBD2 (5 bases). CDR3 length: 14 residues. Germline loops: CDR1 SGDLS, CDR2 YYNGEE. V lost 3 bases and J lost 4, with 14 bases in between. In nucleotides, the CDR3 is TGTGCCAGCAGCGCGCGACACGGGGATTACGAGCAGTACTTC. Protein: CASSARHGDYEQYF.

This rearrangement joins TRBV5-1 to TRBJ2-3, with 7 bases aligning to TRBD2. The CDR3 contains 16 residues. Germline trimming cut 2 bases from V and 2 bases from J; bases unmatched to any gene: 8. Per the germline V gene, CDR1 is SGHRS and CDR2 is YFSETQ. DNA of the CDR3: TGCGCCAGCAGCTTTAGGGCTAGCGGATACACAGATACGCAGTATTTT. It is translated as CASSFRASGYTDTQYF. Using reference TRBV5-1 and TRBJ2-3 for the parts outside the CDR3, the full variable domain is KAGVTQTPRYLIKTRGQQVTLSCSPISGHRSVSWYQQTPGQGLQFLFEYFSETQRNKGNFPGRFSGRQFSNSRSEMNVSTLELGDSALYLCASSFRASGYTDTQYFGPGTRLTVL.

This rearrangement joins TRBV19 to TRBJ1-5, with D perhaps TRBD1 (6 bases). In germline, CDR1 is LNHDA, CDR2 SQIVND (reference sequence). There are 15 residues in the CDR3. V was trimmed by 5 bases and J by 5 bases, leaving 16 bases between them. Written as DNA, the CDR3 is TGTGCCAGTAGTGCGGGGGGGGCGCGGGATCAGCCCCAGCATTTT. It translates to CASSAGGARDQPQHF.

This chain links TRBV25-1 with TRBJ1-2; the D gene is possibly TRBD1 (5 bases). The CDR3 contains 11 residues. V dropped 8 bases and J dropped 6 bases, with 10 bases sitting between them. Germline V CDR1 and CDR2: MGHDK, SYGVNS. This chain's CDR3 is CASAGGDGYTF. CDR3 in DNA: TGTGCCAGCGCCGGGGGGGATGGCTACACCTTC.

This chain connects TRBV15 to TRBJ2-5, with D possibly being TRBD1 (5 bases). The germline CDR1 and CDR2 sequences are LNHNV and YYDKDF (reference sequence). The CDR3 has 15 residues. Trimming removed 3 bases from V and 5 bases from J, with 16 bases in between. This CDR3 reads CATSSRRTPGETQYF. In DNA, the CDR3 is TGTGCCACCAGCAGTCGTCGTACACCAGGGGAGACCCAGTACTTC.

The chain combines TRBV7-9 with TRBJ2-3; 10 nucleotides agree with TRBD2. The CDR3 runs 16 residues. Germline V gene lookup returns CDR1 SEHNR and CDR2 FQNEAQ (reference sequence). V lost 5 bases, J lost 4 bases, and 9 bases stayed unmatched. CDR3 in amino acids: CASSPGLAVGADTQYF. The CDR3, as DNA: TGTGCCAGCAGCCCCGGACTAGCGGTTGGGGCAGATACGCAGTATTTT.

The chain joins TRBV6-5 to TRBJ1-6, with D unclear. The CDR3 contains 15 residues. Trimming cost V 3 bases and J 9 bases, with 15 bases left between them. Germline V gives CDR1 MNHEY, CDR2 SVGAGI. The CDR3 region has the DNA TGTGCCAGCAGTTATCGGGAGTTCTTTCGTTCACCCCTCCACTTT. It is translated as CASSYREFFRSPLHF.

The gene calls are TRBV7-9 and TRBJ2-3; 7 bases line up with TRBD1. Looked up from germline, CDR1 is SEHNR and CDR2 is FQNEAQ (reference sequence). CDR3 length equals 15 residues. The junction had 11 bases not matched to a gene; V was cut back by 5 bases and J by 6 bases. Here the CDR3 reads CASSQGQLGGDTQYF. The CDR3 DNA sequence: TGTGCCAGCAGCCAGGGACAGCTAGGCGGGGATACGCAGTATTTT. Based on the CDR3 plus reference TRBV7-9 and TRBJ2-3, the full variable domain is DTGVSQNPRHKITKRGQNVTFRCDPISEHNRLYWYRQTLGQGPEFLTYFQNEAQLEKSRLLSDRFSAERPKGSFSTLEIQRTEQGDSAMYLCASSQGQLGGDTQYFGPGTRLTVL.

The chain couples TRBV9 to TRBJ1-2; the match to TRBD1 covers 8 bases. The CDR3 is 15 residues long. The germline CDR1 and CDR2 sequences are SGDLS and YYNGEE. V shed 4 bases and J 1 base; nucleotides not matched to a gene: 6. The CDR3 loop reads CASSSNRGINYGYTF. CDR3 nucleotide sequence: TGTGCCAGCAGCTCAAACAGGGGGATTAACTATGGCTACACCTTC.

The chain uses TRBV7-2 and TRBJ2-5, with D hard to call. This CDR3 region has 15 residues. The germline gives CDR1 SGHTA, CDR2 FQGNSA. Between the trimmed V and J ends, which lost 2 bases and 3 bases, there was a span of 13 bases. DNA of the CDR3: TGTGCCAGCAGCTTATATAATGCGGTGAAAGAGACCCAGTACTTC. This codes for CASSLYNAVKETQYF.

V is TRBV7-3 and J is TRBJ2-7; 9 bases agree with TRBD1. V trimming: 5 bases; J trimming: 5 bases; junction bases outside the gene matches: 4. Germline V gene sequence: CDR1 SGHTA, CDR2 FQGTGA. This CDR3 has 13 residues. CDR3 region: CASSLRDRDEQYF. The DNA of the CDR3 is TGTGCCAGCAGCCTCCGGGACAGGGACGAGCAGTACTTC.

V is TRBV6-1 and J is TRBJ2-7; unclear D gene. Per germline, CDR1 MNHNS and CDR2 SASEGT. V was shortened by 1 base and J by 6 bases, with 16 bases between the two germline ends. The CDR3 spans 15 residues. In DNA, the CDR3 is TGTGCCAGCAGTGAAGATGGTCGAGACACCCGCGAGCAGTACTTC. Residues: CASSEDGRDTREQYF.